Shown below are 31 T cell receptor beta chains from a single sample sequenced in a study of T cells in Graves' hyperthyroidism and ophthalmopathy. Authors of the study amplified TCR beta CDR3 regions from RNA transcripts. A first-round RT-PCR of the TCR CDR3 used the HTBI primer set. TCRdb redid the calling of the multiplex PCR reads with MiXCR, one entry per CDR3 protein. The sample carries hundreds of thousands of distinct CDR3 sequences, about 14% recorded once. Sequencing used blood. These receptor sequences come from a woman between 50 and 59 years old with Graves' ophthalmopathy.

The chain has TRBV15 and TRBJ2-7; perhaps TRBD2 as D (5 bases). The CDR3 runs 16 residues. CDR1 is LNHNV and CDR2 is YYDKDF in the germline V gene (reference sequence). The ends were cut back, 5 bases at V and 7 bases at J, with 24 bases in the middle. The CDR3 region has the DNA TGTGCCACCAGCCGACGAGGAATTAACGTCGAGGGAGAGCAGTACTTC. The encoded protein is CATSRRGINVEGEQYF.

This clonotype was recorded at least ten times. The rearrangement joins TRBV15 to TRBJ1-1; TRBD1 agrees at 7 bases. The trim removed 2 bases at V and 4 bases at J, leaving 10 bases unmatched. The germline V gene has CDR1 LNHNV and CDR2 YYDKDF (reference sequence). The CDR3 totals 16 residues. The CDR3 loop is CATSRNGASGGTEAFF. In DNA, the CDR3 is TGTGCCACCAGCAGAAACGGCGCATCAGGGGGCACTGAAGCTTTCTTT.

The table lists this clonotype with many counts. This rearrangement joins TRBV7-9 to TRBJ1-1; D not certain. Trimming pared 1 base from V and 0 bases from J, leaving 6 bases between. Germline values: CDR1 SEHNR, CDR2 FQNEAQ (reference sequence). The CDR3 has 14 amino acids. CDR3 DNA: TGTGCCAGCAGCTTAGACCTAATGAACACTGAAGCTTTCTTT. Its protein is CASSLDLMNTEAFF.

This clonotype was seen at least ten times. The V and J genes are TRBV24-1 and TRBJ1-2; 7 nucleotides agree with TRBD1. The CDR3 spans 13 residues. Per germline, CDR1 KGHDR and CDR2 SFDVKD. Trimming took 3 bases from V and 7 from J; bases not matched to a gene: 4. CDR3 DNA: TGTGCCACCAGTGATAACAGGGGACGTGGCTACACCTTC. Amino acid sequence: CATSDNRGRGYTF.

The table lists this clonotype with many counts. The chain links TRBV29-1 to TRBJ1-1; D might be TRBD1 (6 bases). This CDR3 spans 12 amino acids. Deletions cut 7 bases from V and 12 bases from J, with 21 bases between. Germline V CDR1 and CDR2: SQVTM, ANQGSEA. In nucleotides, the CDR3 is TGCAGCGCCGGGACACGAACAGAAGCGTCTTTCTTT. It translates to CSAGTRTEASFF.

The rearrangement joins TRBV9 to TRBJ1-4; D ambiguous. The ends were cut back, 3 bases at V and 7 bases at J, with 13 bases in the middle. CDR1 is SGDLS, CDR2 YYNGEE, per germline. CDR3 length: 14 residues. CDR3 sequence (DNA): TGTGCCAGCAGCGGCCCCAACGAGAGTGAAAAACTGTTTTTT. It translates to CASSGPNESEKLFF. The full variable domain, its missing parts supplied by reference TRBV9 and TRBJ1-4, is DSGVTQTPKHLITATGQRVTLRCSPRSGDLSVYWYQQSLDQGLQFLIQYYNGEERAKGNILERFSAQQFPDLHSELNLSSLELGDSALYFCASSGPNESEKLFFGSGTQLSVL.

This clonotype occurred a few times. The rearrangement links TRBV4-2 to TRBJ2-1, with D perhaps TRBD1 (5 bases). V was shortened by 0 bases and J by 6 bases, with 18 bases between the two germline ends. This CDR3 has 17 residues. Germline assignment: CDR1 LGHNA and CDR2 YNFKEQ. The CDR3 nucleotides are TGTGCCAGCAGCCAAGATACGCTGGAGTGGGGCCCCAATGAGCAGTTCTTC. It is translated as CASSQDTLEWGPNEQFF.

The gene calls are TRBV15 and TRBJ2-5, with D possibly TRBD2 on 6 matching bases. The CDR3 is made up of 16 amino acids. The germline V gene has CDR1 LNHNV and CDR2 YYDKDF (reference sequence). V was trimmed by 2 bases and J by 4 bases, leaving 17 bases between them. In nucleotides, the CDR3 is TGTGCCACCAGCAGAAGGTCTCGGGGGTCCCGAGAGACCCAGTACTTC. It codes for CATSRRSRGSRETQYF.

This clonotype has a count of ten or more. This chain joins TRBV2 and TRBJ2-1; 12 bases agree with TRBD2. CDR1 and CDR2 (germline): SNHLY, FYNNEI. This CDR3 is built from 16 residues. Unmatched junction bases numbered 12, after V lost 9 bases and J lost 6 bases. CDR3 bases: TGTGCCAGTACCACAGGGGGACTAGCGGGCGTCAATGAGCAGTTCTTC. Its protein product is CASTTGGLAGVNEQFF.

This clonotype was counted only a few times. CDR3 amino acids: CASSLGLAASGTGELFF. CDR3 in DNA: TGTGCCAGCAGCCTAGGACTAGCGGCGTCGGGCACCGGGGAGCTGTTTTTT. This rearrangement joins TRBV9 to TRBJ2-2; TRBD2 aligns across 10 bases. CDR1 SGDLS and CDR2 YYNGEE come from the germline V gene. This CDR3 contains 17 residues. V dropped 4 bases and J dropped 4; count of bases not matched to a gene: 10.

Many counts were recorded for this clonotype. The chain employs TRBV28 and TRBJ2-3; no firm D call. This CDR3 region has 16 residues. CDR1 MDHEN and CDR2 SYDVKM come from the germline V gene. V gave up 5 bases and J gave up 5 bases, with 20 bases separating them. CDR3 protein: CASSPPQFRRGDTQYF. CDR3 nucleotides: TGTGCCAGCAGTCCACCCCAGTTCCGGAGAGGAGATACGCAGTATTTT.

The V gene is TRBV5-1, the J gene TRBJ2-1; possible D gene TRBD2, 6 bases. Germline V gene sequence: CDR1 SGHRS, CDR2 YFSETQ. V was clipped by 5 bases and J by 6 bases, with 12 bases between them. The CDR3 is 13 amino acids. The chain's CDR3 is CASRVWEVNEQFF. The CDR3 nucleotides are TGCGCCAGCAGAGTCTGGGAGGTCAATGAGCAGTTCTTC.

This clonotype was seen many times. V usage is TRBV5-1 and J usage is TRBJ2-7; no reliable D call. The germline V gene has CDR1 SGHRS and CDR2 YFSETQ. V lost 0 bases to trimming and J lost 0 bases, with 7 bases between them. There are 14 residues in the CDR3. In DNA form, the CDR3 reads TGCGCCAGCAGCTTGGGAGAACTCTCCTACGAGCAGTACTTC. This translates into CASSLGELSYEQYF.

The CDR3, as DNA: TGTGCCACCAGCACCTCCCTGACAGGGGGCTACTATGGCTACACCTTC. Translated, it gives CATSTSLTGGYYGYTF. The V and J genes are TRBV15 and TRBJ1-2, with TRBD1 matching 10 bases. The CDR3 loop spans 16 amino acids. Unmatched junction bases numbered 8, after V lost 4 bases and J lost 3 bases. Germline CDR1 LNHNV, CDR2 YYDKDF (reference sequence).

This chain connects TRBV24-1 to TRBJ2-5; 9 bases align to TRBD1. Germline V lookup: CDR1 KGHDR, CDR2 SFDVKD. The CDR3 loop spans 15 amino acids. Losses at the gene ends were 5 bases for V and 3 bases for J; bases not matched to a gene: 6. The CDR3 bases are TGTGCCACCAGTGGGGCGGGACAGGGAGAAGAGACCCAGTACTTC. Translation: CATSGAGQGEETQYF.

V is TRBV24-1 and J is TRBJ2-2; 7 nucleotides align to TRBD2. Per germline, CDR1 KGHDR and CDR2 SFDVKD. CDR3 length: 16 residues. V shed 4 bases, J shed 2 bases, and the junction held 6 bases outside the gene matches. CDR3 in DNA: TGTGCCACCAGTGACCCTAGCGGCTTAAACACCGGGGAGCTGTTTTTT. Encoded protein: CATSDPSGLNTGELFF.

The rearrangement joins TRBV14 to TRBJ2-5; D might be TRBD1 (5 bases). Germline lookup yields CDR1 SGHDN and CDR2 FVKESK. V lost 4 bases, J lost 2 bases, and 14 bases lay in between. The CDR3 is 15 residues long. The CDR3 loop reads CASSPLDSSQETQYF. The CDR3 bases are TGTGCCAGCAGCCCCCTTGACAGCTCGCAAGAGACCCAGTACTTC.

This clonotype appeared many times. V gene TRBV12-3 or TRBV12-4 combines with J gene TRBJ2-7; 7 nucleotides match TRBD1. The CDR3 totals 12 residues. J lost 6 bases, V lost 4 bases, and 3 bases had no gene match. The CDR3: CASSSRTGEQYF. In DNA, the CDR3 is TGTGCCAGCAGTTCGAGGACAGGCGAGCAGTACTTC.

This clonotype has only a few counts. The J gene is TRBJ1-3, the V gene TRBV6-1; TRBD1 might be the D (6 bases). This CDR3 comprises 16 residues. V lost 6 bases and J lost 3, with 18 bases in between. CDR1 and CDR2 (germline): MNHNS, SASEGT. The DNA for the CDR3 is TGTGCCAGCAGGACTCTATCACTAGGGGGTGGAAACACCATATATTTT. Its protein product is CASRTLSLGGGNTIYF.

Points on this clonotype: This may arise from a read error, as a much more abundant clone is one base away. This sequence joins TRBV30 and TRBJ2-2; D is possibly TRBD2 (6 bases). CDR3 size: 15 residues. Germline V lookup: CDR1 GTSNPN, CDR2 SVGIG (reference sequence). For the CDR3, the DNA is TGTGCCTGGAGTATCCTAGCGCCGAACACCGGGGAGCTGCTTTTT. Translating it yields CAWSILAPNTGELLF.

This clonotype was recorded many times. The CDR3 loop reads CASSLGRERNYGYTF. The CDR3 DNA is TGTGCCAGCAGCTTAGGACGGGAAAGAAACTATGGCTACACCTTC. The V gene is TRBV7-8, the J gene TRBJ1-2; D unresolved. The CDR3 covers 15 residues. Germline V lookup: CDR1 SGHVS, CDR2 FQNEAQ. V lost 1 base and J lost 2, with 11 bases in between.

The table lists this clonotype with many counts. The J gene is TRBJ2-1, the V gene TRBV6-2 or TRBV6-3; the D gene is possibly TRBD2 (5 bases). Trimming took 2 bases from V and 1 from J, leaving 6 bases between them. The CDR3 is 14 amino acids. The V gene's germline CDR1 is MNHEY and CDR2 SVGEGT. Here the CDR3 reads CASSYERSYNEQFF. In DNA, the CDR3 is TGTGCCAGCAGTTACGAGCGGTCCTACAATGAGCAGTTCTTC.

Concerning this clonotype: This may arise from a read error, as a much more abundant clone is one base away. The chain is built from TRBV7-2 and TRBJ2-2; 12 nucleotides align to TRBD2. The CDR3 is 16 residues long. The ends lost 4 bases at V and 4 bases at J; junction bases unmatched: 4. Germline V CDR1 and CDR2: SGHTA, FQGNSA. The DNA for the CDR3 is TGTGCCAGCAGCTGGGAACTAGCGGGAGGCACCGGGGAGCTGTTTTTT. The encoded protein is CASSWELAGGTGELFF.

This clonotype was recorded many times. This chain uses TRBV20-1 with TRBJ2-5, with TRBD1 matching over 8 bases. The CDR3 is 13 amino acids. Per germline, CDR1 DFQATT and CDR2 SNEGSKA (reference sequence). The CDR3 sequence: CSVLGQDQETQYF. DNA for the CDR3: TGCAGCGTATTGGGACAGGACCAAGAGACCCAGTACTTC.

This clonotype was observed at least ten times. The chain joins TRBV20-1 to TRBJ2-7; 7 bases agree with TRBD1. Germline V gene data show CDR1 as DFQATT and CDR2 as SNEGSKA (reference sequence). CDR3 length: 11 amino acids. The V and J ends lost 2 bases and 6 bases, in that order; junction bases with no gene match: 1. The CDR3 DNA is TGCAGTGCTAGAACAGGGGTCGAGCAGTACTTC. Amino acid sequence: CSARTGVEQYF.

At least ten counts were recorded for this clonotype. The rearrangement uses TRBV2 and TRBJ2-5; D gene ambiguous. The V end was cut by 7 bases, the J end by 5 bases, with 8 bases between. The CDR3 sequence is 11 residues long. The germline gives CDR1 SNHLY, CDR2 FYNNEI. CDR3 coding DNA: TGTGCCAGCATAGGCCCTGAGACCCAGTACTTC. It yields the protein CASIGPETQYF.

At least ten counts were recorded for this clonotype. V is TRBV30 and J is TRBJ1-2; D unresolved. The CDR3 contains 13 residues. V shed 3 bases and J shed 8 bases, with 16 bases lying between them. Germline V gene sequence: CDR1 GTSNPN, CDR2 SVGIG (reference sequence). CDR3 bases: TGTGCCTGGAGACCTGACGGCTTCGGGGGCTACACCTTC. Its protein product is CAWRPDGFGGYTF.

The sample holds many counts of this clonotype. The V and J genes are TRBV5-5 and TRBJ2-5; 10 nucleotides match TRBD2. CDR1 and CDR2 from the germline V gene are SGHKS and YYEKEE (reference sequence). The CDR3 spans 17 residues. J gave up 5 bases and V 0 bases, and 10 bases lay outside the gene matches. The CDR3 reads CASSLVPPLAGDETQYF. The CDR3 nucleotides read TGTGCCAGCAGCTTGGTACCCCCGCTAGCGGGAGATGAGACCCAGTACTTC.

The rearrangement links TRBV5-1 to TRBJ2-7, with 16 nucleotides matching TRBD2. The CDR3 contains 18 residues. CDR1 and CDR2 (germline): SGHRS, YFSETQ. V shed 4 bases, J shed 5 bases, and the junction held 12 bases outside the gene matches. CDR3 bases: TGCGCCAGCAGCATACCGGGACTAGCGGGAGGGCCGATGGACGAGCAGTACTTC. Protein product: CASSIPGLAGGPMDEQYF.

This clonotype was counted ten times or more. This chain links TRBV28 with TRBJ1-2; D not certain. The CDR3 loop spans 13 amino acids. Germline CDR1 MDHEN, CDR2 SYDVKM. The germline V and J ends were trimmed by 2 bases and 4 bases, with 8 bases remaining between them. Here the CDR3 reads CASSLSLGYGYTF. DNA for the CDR3: TGTGCCAGCAGTTTAAGTCTGGGCTATGGCTACACCTTC.

This clonotype occurred many times. The V call is TRBV28, the J call TRBJ2-6; D is uncertain. There are 13 residues in the CDR3. Germline assignment: CDR1 MDHEN and CDR2 SYDVKM. Trimming pared 3 bases from V and 2 bases from J, leaving 2 bases between. This CDR3 reads CASSFPGANVLTF. CDR3 DNA sequence: TGTGCCAGCAGTTTCCCTGGGGCCAACGTCCTGACTTTC.